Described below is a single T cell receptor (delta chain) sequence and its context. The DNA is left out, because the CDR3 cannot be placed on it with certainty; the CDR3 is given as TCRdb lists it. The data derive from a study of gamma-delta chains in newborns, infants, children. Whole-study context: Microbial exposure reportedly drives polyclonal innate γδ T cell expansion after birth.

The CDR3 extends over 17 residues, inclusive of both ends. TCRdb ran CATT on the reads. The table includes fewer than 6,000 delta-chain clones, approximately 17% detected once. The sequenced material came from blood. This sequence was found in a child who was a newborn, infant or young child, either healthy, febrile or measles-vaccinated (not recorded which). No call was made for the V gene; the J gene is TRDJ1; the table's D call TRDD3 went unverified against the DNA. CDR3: CACDTVLGDTYTCKLIF.